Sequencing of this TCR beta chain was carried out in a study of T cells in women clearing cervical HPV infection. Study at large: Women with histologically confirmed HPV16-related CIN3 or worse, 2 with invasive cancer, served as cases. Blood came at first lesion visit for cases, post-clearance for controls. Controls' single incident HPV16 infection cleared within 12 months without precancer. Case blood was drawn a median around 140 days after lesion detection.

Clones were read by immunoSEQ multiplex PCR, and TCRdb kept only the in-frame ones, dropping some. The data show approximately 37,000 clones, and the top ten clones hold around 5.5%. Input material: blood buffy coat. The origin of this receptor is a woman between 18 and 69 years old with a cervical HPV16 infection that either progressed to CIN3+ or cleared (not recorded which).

The sequenced part of the CDR3 DNA is TGTGCCAGTAGTCTTACTAGCGGGATAGGGCTCGAG. Translating it yields CASSLTSGIGLE. The full-length CDR3 reads as CASSLTSGIGLEQYF. The V and J genes are TRBV19 and TRBJ2-7, with 10 bases identical to TRBD2. The read gets to within 3 residues of the CDR3 end, and the germline J gene fills in the rest. The CDR3 spans 15 residues. Germline CDR1 LNHDA, CDR2 SQIVND (reference sequence). Losses at the gene ends were 5 bases for V and 6 bases for J; bases not matched to a gene: 10.